This is a list of T cell receptor beta chains from one sample in a study of blood T cell repertoires in COVID-19. Method: immunoSEQ multiplex PCR; TCRdb's copy keeps in-frame clones and lacks some. Here the sample spans about 76,000 clones, about 93% being singletons. Sequenced sample: peripheral blood. These receptors all stem from a human donor in a cohort sampled during active COVID-19. The CDR3 runs from the conserved cysteine through the conserved F or W. Each record gives: J gene, V gene, D gene, clone size, CDR3 protein, CDR3 DNA. D genes are given only for firm matches. Some rows have no size entry. The others give once, few or many, or a class for an expanded clone.

TRBJ1-5,TRBV4-1,.,few,CASSLLAGALNQPQHF,TGCGCCAGCAGCCTGCTTGCAGGGGCCCTCAATCAGCCCCAGCATTTT
TRBJ2-2,TRBV19,TRBD2,.,CASSTHGLAGATNTGELFF,TGTGCCAGTAGTACCCACGGACTAGCGGGGGCCACGAACACCGGGGAGCTGTTTTTT
TRBJ1-5,TRBV6-5,.,.,CASSYSPGDNQPQHF,TGTGCCAGCAGTTACTCGCCGGGTGACAATCAGCCCCAGCATTTT
TRBJ2-1,TRBV6-1,.,.,CASSESPNYNEQFF,TGTGCCAGCAGTGAAAGCCCGAACTACAATGAGCAGTTCTTC
TRBJ2-5,TRBV7-3,.,.,CASSPTGHADQETQYF,TGTGCCAGCAGCCCCACAGGACATGCAGACCAAGAGACCCAGTACTTC
TRBJ2-1,TRBV5-4,TRBD2,.,CASSSGGGLNYNEQFF,TGTGCCAGCAGCTCCGGGGGGGGGCTAAATTACAATGAGCAGTTCTTC
TRBJ2-7,TRBV7-3,TRBD1,.,CASSPTGGPYEQYF,TGTGCCAGCAGCCCGACAGGGGGGCCCTACGAGCAGTACTTC
TRBJ1-2,TRBV6-6,.,once,CASIPSDRRIGGYTF,TGTGCCAGCATTCCCTCGGACAGAAGAATTGGTGGCTACACCTTC
TRBJ1-2,TRBV11-1,.,.,CASSPSVHEYGYTF,TGTGCCAGCAGCCCTTCAGTGCATGAATATGGCTACACCTTC
TRBJ2-7,TRBV30,.,.,CAWGQRSEYF,TGTGCCTGGGGCCAGCGTAGCGAGTACTTC